The T cell receptor beta chain under discussion was sequenced for a study of T cells in Graves' hyperthyroidism and ophthalmopathy (dated by TCRdb to the late 2010s). Study-level background: Peripheral blood samples were taken at the time of initial diagnosis, prior to any treatment. TCR Vbeta CDR3 sequencing of some 140 peripheral blood samples (43 ophthalmopathy, 75 to 85 hyperthyroidism and approximately 17 progressor patients) is reported in the paper. To identify TCR V-J signatures that set the groups apart, the researchers used a discovery cohort of about a hundred patients, made up of 43 with Graves' ophthalmopathy and 55 to 65 with stable Graves' hyperthyroidism. The roughly 100 discovery patients were divided at random into training and test sets in a 7:3 ratio. Following sampling, methimazole starting at 30 mg daily was given to hyperthyroidism patients, and high-dose intravenous methylprednisolone was given to ophthalmopathy patients. In addition, the study compared T-cell repertoires in thyroid tissue and in blood from six Graves' hyperthyroidism patients. An independent validation cohort of under 20 hyperthyroidism patients and 17 patients who later progressed to ophthalmopathy tested prospective prediction of ophthalmopathy.

The full study reports these points: Most expanded thyroid clonotypes (frequency above 0.001) were also detected in blood, suggesting blood repertoires may reflect thyroid immune responses. Sample size was not statistically predetermined, and blinding of investigators to group allocation was not performed. In validation, progression to ophthalmopathy was predicted by the model with more than 65% sensitivity and approximately 78% specificity, a median of 6.5 months before onset. In cross-validation, a model built on a 13 V-J signature told ophthalmopathy apart from stable hyperthyroidism with about 90% sensitivity and approximately 81% specificity, and in testing the same model reached 80%/75%.

Graves' hyperthyroidism was defined as stable when no progression to ophthalmopathy occurred over 18 months of follow-up. Hyperthyroidism patients were aged 18 to 65 years and newly diagnosed, with disease duration of less than 2 months. Patients with uncontrolled infections, other autoimmune diseases, pregnancy or lactation were excluded. Diagnoses relied on clinical symptoms, serum thyroxine and TRAb, thyroid ultrasound and orbital computed tomography. PBMCs were separated from around 9.1 ml of fresh peripheral blood using Ficoll-Paque density gradient centrifugation. Total RNA was extracted using Trizol reagent, and RNA quality was assessed on an Agilent 2100 Bioanalyzer. The TCR beta CDR3 regions were amplified from the RNA transcripts. The TCR CDR3 was subjected to a first round of RT-PCR using the HTBI primer set and the Qiagen OneStep RT-PCR kit. Libraries were constructed in a second round of multiplex PCR, after which size selection and purification were performed. Paired-end sequencing of the libraries was performed with 100 bp reads on an Illumina HiSeq2000. The original methods were these. SOAPnuke was used to process the raw data, removing reads that contained adapters or uncalled bases, had a mean Phred below 15, or lacked an exact match to the constant primer or identifier. COPE v1.2.5 was used to merge the high-quality paired reads, and each unique nucleotide sequence was defined as a clonotype. MiTCR v1.1 was used to align the clonotypes against IMGT TRBV, TRBD and TRBJ reference segments. Analysis was restricted to V-J combinations with a frequency above 0.0001, which covered 98% to 99.2% of repertoires. A TCS score was defined as the ratio of F50 (clonal expansion) to E x V (chaos), with BLOSUM62-based TCRdist applied between CDR3 peptides within each V-J. Welch's t-statistics and random forest reduced roughly 540 V-J features to 10 to 15, which were used in a naive Bayes classifier (R e1071). TCRdb ran its own pipeline on the public reads, namely fastp trimming at Q25 and MiXCR clone calling, and kept in-frame beta chains. Here each entry gathers all rows of one CDR3 protein and keeps the most common genes and DNA. The V and J calls, along with clone size, are taken from TCRdb and not from the paper's own processing. The sample contains about half a million distinct CDR3 sequences, less than 25% of them found a single time. The ten largest clonotypes hold 26% of the sample.

At least ten counts were recorded for this clonotype. The specificity of this receptor is unknown. Base qualities are not recorded, but no much larger clone differs from it by a single base. The origin of this receptor is a man in his late teens or twenties with Graves' hyperthyroidism. The sample consisted of blood.

The base sequence is TGTGCCAGCAGTTTTAACAGGGTCGGGGAGCTGTTTTTT. This sequence encodes CASSFNRVGELFF. The rearrangement combines TRBV6-5 with TRBJ2-2, with a tentative D gene TRBD1 over 6 matching bases. CDR1 and CDR2 were assigned from the germline V gene as MNHEY and SVGAGI. V is cut by 4 bases and J by 7 bases, and the space between the germline ends is 10 bases. From the cysteine up to the phenylalanine, the CDR3 has a length of 13 residues. Only the CDR3 region is kept as DNA, spanning 39 bases read in frame from base 1.